This T cell receptor beta chain originates from a study of blood T cells in healthy people across ages. Study outcomes and limitations: Naive T cell percentage strongly correlated with TCR beta diversity.

The CDR3 is 14 residues long. The V gene's germline CDR1 is GTSNPN and CDR2 SVGIG (reference sequence). V was pared by 1 base and J by 1 base, with 9 bases between. On this clonotype itself: The antigen is unknown.

A second PCR of roughly 7 to 11 cycles used a sample-barcoded 5' primer and a J-beta primer mix. A template-switch adaptor with 12 random nucleotides tagged each cDNA molecule. CDR3-containing paired-end reads numbered at least 3 million in each sample. TCRdb re-called the 5' RACE reads through MiXCR, storing one row per CDR3 protein. The data show hundreds of thousands of distinct CDR3 sequences, roughly 60% seen once. This chain joins TRBV30 and TRBJ2-3; TRBD1 might be the D (6 bases). The TCR sequence derives from a man aged 25-45 years in good health. The sequencing sample was made of blood. As DNA, the CDR3 is TGTGCCTGGAGTGATGGACAGCGCACAGATACGCAGTATTTT. Translated: CAWSDGQRTDTQYF.